This T cell receptor beta chain was recovered during a study of neurological immune-mediated disorders. The making of cDNA relied on 5'RACE with 10-nucleotide random UMIs. In TCRdb, the 5' RACE reads were re-called with MiXCR into one record per CDR3 protein. The repertoire has around 40,000 distinct CDR3 sequences, roughly 13% of them found once; the top ten carry 0.95% to 1.5%. Germline V lookup: CDR1 SQVTM, CDR2 ANQGSEA. The CDR3 spans 12 residues. V was pared by 2 bases and J by 0 bases, with 4 bases between. This clonotype has at least ten counts. The TCR sequence derives from a female donor in good health. Sequences were obtained from PBMCs. The chain employs TRBV29-1 and TRBJ1-2; D remains unclear. CDR3 coding DNA: TGCAGCGTTGAAAAGGCTAACTATGGCTACACCTTC. Translated: CSVEKANYGYTF.